This passage covers 21 T cell receptor beta chains from one sample sequenced in a study of shared clonotypes between healthy human individuals. Profiled with immunoSEQ multiplex PCR; TCRdb holds only in-frame clones, not every one. The data contain around 2,000,000 clones, 85% to 95% of them singletons. Terminally differentiated effector memory CD45RA+ cells were left out of the naive CD8 fraction, which was CD45RO-negative and positively selected for CCR7. Sequencing used naive CD8+ T cells from PBMCs. The receptors come from a man aged 18 to 29 in good health. Some clones in this sample may be carry-over from other donors' samples.

The V call is TRBV27, the J call TRBJ2-1; 7 nucleotides match TRBD2. CDR3 length: 15 amino acids. Germline V CDR1 and CDR2: MNHEY, SMNVEV (reference sequence). Trimming took 9 bases from V and 5 from J; bases not matched to a gene: 13. The CDR3 loop is CASRSGGGWHNEQFF. CDR3 coding DNA: TGTGCCAGTCGGTCGGGGGGAGGGTGGCACAATGAGCAGTTCTTC.

The V call is TRBV5-1, the J call TRBJ1-2; perhaps TRBD1 as D (6 bases). Germline-derived CDR1 and CDR2 are SGHRS and YFSETQ. V lost 0 bases, J lost 8 bases, and 14 bases lay in between. The CDR3 length is 14 residues. CDR3 sequence: CASSLGPRGYGYTF. The CDR3 region has the DNA TGCGCCAGCAGCTTGGGCCCGAGGGGGTACGGCTACACCTTC.

This rearrangement joins TRBV6-5 to TRBJ2-7; D perhaps matches TRBD1 (5 bases). This CDR3 region has 15 residues. Germline V gene data show CDR1 as MNHEY and CDR2 as SVGAGI. The ends were cut back, 1 base at V and 4 bases at J, with 14 bases in the middle. The CDR3 DNA reads as TGTGCCAGCAGTTACTTGGAAGGGGTTGAGTACGAGCAGTACTTC. It encodes CASSYLEGVEYEQYF.

CDR3 DNA: TGTGCCAGCAGCTTCGGCGGCAAGGGCGATGAGCAGTTCTTC. Protein product: CASSFGGKGDEQFF. V and J are TRBV7-8 and TRBJ2-1; D not resolved. Trimming took off 3 bases at V and 8 bases at J, with 14 bases between the two ends. The V gene's germline CDR1 is SGHVS and CDR2 FQNEAQ. This CDR3 spans 14 amino acids.

V and J are TRBV30 and TRBJ1-5; D ambiguous. The ends were cut back, 0 bases at V and 0 bases at J, with 6 bases in the middle. The germline CDR1 and CDR2 sequences are GTSNPN and SVGIG (reference sequence). The CDR3 runs 14 residues. The CDR3 is CAWSVTYSNQPQHF. CDR3 sequence (DNA): TGTGCCTGGAGTGTGACTTATAGCAATCAGCCCCAGCATTTT.

As to this clone: Distinct nucleotide sequences in the sample also encode this CDR3. V and J are TRBV27 and TRBJ1-5; TRBD1 might be the D (5 bases). The CDR3 covers 13 residues. V lost 5 bases, J lost 2 bases, and 7 bases lay in between. Germline loops: CDR1 MNHEY, CDR2 SMNVEV (reference sequence). CDR3 amino acids: CASSPRGNQPQHF. The CDR3 DNA is TGTGCCAGCAGTCCCAGGGGCAATCAGCCCCAGCATTTT.

Of note for this clone: Other DNA sequences in the sample encode the same CDR3. The chain uses TRBV9 and TRBJ1-3; D remains unclear. CDR3 length equals 15 residues. CDR1 and CDR2 (germline): SGDLS, YYNGEE. V was trimmed by 0 bases and J by 0 bases, leaving 7 bases between them. The CDR3 loop reads CASSVDGGSGNTIYF. CDR3 bases: TGTGCCAGCAGCGTAGACGGCGGCTCTGGAAACACCATATATTTT.

The rearrangement joins TRBV28 to TRBJ1-4; no clear D gene. Between the trimmed V and J ends, which lost 2 bases and 7 bases, there was a span of 20 bases. This CDR3 has 17 residues. Germline V gene lookup returns CDR1 MDHEN and CDR2 SYDVKM. The CDR3 sequence: CASSLPKAKKGSEKLFF. The CDR3 DNA reads as TGTGCCAGCAGTTTACCCAAAGCTAAAAAAGGGAGTGAAAAACTGTTTTTT.

This clone was observed a few times. V and J are TRBV7-9 and TRBJ1-1, with D unclear. The CDR3 is 13 amino acids. Between the trimmed V and J ends, which lost 11 bases and 0 bases, there was a span of 13 bases. Germline CDR1 is SEHNR and CDR2 is FQNEAQ (reference sequence). CDR3 sequence reads: CASRINLNTEAFF. CDR3 nucleotide sequence: TGTGCCTCCCGGATAAATCTGAACACTGAAGCTTTCTTT.

The chain carries TRBV11-2 and TRBJ2-7; D is unclear. V lost 3 bases and J 6 bases, leaving 6 bases between the germline ends. Germline loops: CDR1 SGHAT, CDR2 FQNNGV. The CDR3 runs to 11 residues. The CDR3, as DNA: TGTGCCAGCAGCTTCGGTCTCGAGCAGTACTTC. Translating it yields CASSFGLEQYF. Filled out from reference TRBV11-2 and TRBJ2-7, the complete variable domain reads EAGVAQSPRYKIIEKRQSVAFWCNPISGHATLYWYQQILGQGPKLLIQFQNNGVVDDSQLPKDRFSAERLKGVDSTLKIQPAKLEDSAVYLCASSFGLEQYFGPGTRLTVT.

The gene calls are TRBV10-1 and TRBJ2-7; tentative D call: TRBD2 (7 bases). Trimming left V 0 bases short and J 3 bases short, with 9 bases between. Germline V gene lookup returns CDR1 WNHNN and CDR2 SYGVQD (reference sequence). The CDR3 consists of 14 residues. The CDR3 protein is CASSESGGLYEQYF. The CDR3, as DNA: TGCGCCAGCAGTGAGTCGGGGGGGCTCTACGAGCAGTACTTC.

This sequence joins TRBV6-5 and TRBJ2-1; 7 nucleotides line up with TRBD2. This CDR3 spans 14 amino acids. Germline V gene sequence: CDR1 MNHEY, CDR2 SVGAGI. The J segment lost 8 bases and the V segment lost 7 bases, leaving 11 bases of the junction unmatched. The CDR3 sequence: CASTNLAARDEQFF. The CDR3 nucleotides are TGTGCCAGCACCAACCTAGCGGCCCGGGATGAGCAGTTCTTC.

This chain links TRBV6-1 with TRBJ1-2; no reliable D call. The V end lost 2 bases, the J end lost 5 bases, and 12 bases lay between the germline ends. The CDR3 has 14 amino acids. The germline V gene encodes CDR1 MNHNS and CDR2 SASEGT. CDR3: CASSETRELYGYTF. The CDR3 bases are TGTGCCAGCAGTGAAACGAGGGAACTGTATGGCTACACCTTC.

The chain couples TRBV4-1 to TRBJ2-1; D ambiguous. Trimming took off 3 bases at V and 0 bases at J, with 9 bases between the two ends. Per germline, CDR1 MGHRA and CDR2 YSYEKL. The CDR3 is 15 amino acids. The CDR3, as DNA: TGCGCCAGCAGCCACAGAGAGGCCTCCTACAATGAGCAGTTCTTC. This gives the protein CASSHREASYNEQFF.

The V gene is TRBV7-6, the J gene TRBJ2-1; 9 bases align to TRBD2. Germline V CDR1 and CDR2: SGHVS, FNYEAQ. This CDR3 is 16 amino acids long. V lost 1 base to trimming and J lost 7 bases; unmatched junction nucleotides: 8. CDR3 sequence reads: CASSLVGGRAGNEQFF. CDR3 nucleotide sequence: TGTGCCAGCAGCTTAGTTGGCGGGAGGGCTGGAAATGAGCAGTTCTTC. Full variable domain (remainder filled in from reference TRBV7-6 and TRBJ2-1): GAGVSQSPRYKVTKRGQDVALRCDPISGHVSLYWYRQALGQGPEFLTYFNYEAQQDKSGLPNDRFSAERPEGSISTLTIQRTEQRDSAMYRCASSLVGGRAGNEQFFGPGTRLTVL.

The rearrangement uses TRBV27 and TRBJ2-6, with no clear D. CDR1 and CDR2 (germline): MNHEY, SMNVEV (reference sequence). The CDR3 covers 15 residues. V lost 5 bases and J 4 bases, leaving 12 bases between the germline ends. Here the CDR3 DNA reads TGTGCCAGCAGTCCCCGCTGGGCCGGGGCCAACGTCCTGACTTTC. Protein product: CASSPRWAGANVLTF.

The chain is built from TRBV19 and TRBJ1-1, with D unresolved. CDR1 and CDR2 (germline): LNHDA, SQIVND (reference sequence). The CDR3 covers 14 residues. V dropped 0 bases and J dropped 4 bases, with 9 bases sitting between them. CDR3 in amino acids: CASSIDLWGTEAFF. As DNA, the CDR3 is TGTGCCAGTAGTATAGATCTATGGGGCACTGAAGCTTTCTTT.

This chain connects TRBV7-9 to TRBJ1-2; TRBD1 agrees at 8 bases. This CDR3 has 16 amino acids. With V trimmed by 4 bases and J by 3 bases, 10 bases remained unmatched. Germline loops: CDR1 SEHNR, CDR2 FQNEAQ (reference sequence). CDR3 in DNA: TGTGCCAGCAGCTCCAGGTCAGGGGGCGCTGACTATGGCTACACCTTC. It is translated as CASSSRSGGADYGYTF.

The chain uses TRBV28 and TRBJ2-5, with D possibly matching TRBD2 (6 bases). Germline CDR1 MDHEN, CDR2 SYDVKM. The CDR3 runs to 15 residues. The V gene lost 0 bases and the J gene lost 1 base, with 9 bases spanning the gap. CDR3 sequence reads: CASSLWRGAQETQYF. CDR3 coding DNA: TGTGCCAGCAGTTTATGGCGCGGGGCCCAAGAGACCCAGTACTTC.

On this clone itself: Other nucleotide sequences in the sample specify the same CDR3. The chain couples TRBV9 to TRBJ2-1; possibly TRBD2 for D (6 bases). The CDR3 covers 14 residues. V lost 3 bases and J lost 1, with 8 bases in between. Germline V CDR1 and CDR2: SGDLS, YYNGEE. The CDR3 bases are TGTGCCAGCAGCGGGAGGGGTTCCTACAATGAGCAGTTCTTC. Amino acids: CASSGRGSYNEQFF.

The chain couples TRBV5-1 to TRBJ1-1; 7 bases are shared with TRBD1. CDR1 is SGHRS, CDR2 YFSETQ, per germline. This CDR3 spans 18 amino acids. V shed 0 bases and J 1 base; nucleotides not matched to a gene: 12. DNA for the CDR3: TGCGCCAGCAGCTTGGCGGTCCAGGGGGGCATTGGGAACACTGAAGCTTTCTTT. The encoded protein is CASSLAVQGGIGNTEAFF.